A selection of T cell receptor beta chains follows, all from one sample in a study of shared clonotypes between healthy human individuals. The table came from immunoSEQ multiplex PCR; TCRdb's copy has only in-frame clones and leaves some out. This table holds roughly 700,000 clones, around 72% found once. The source material was memory CD4+ T cells sorted from blood. Source of these receptors: a woman aged 25 to 39 in good health. Each CDR3 is given with its conserved first and last residue. A D gene is named only where the DNA matches it firmly. The size of a clone is reported for some rows only, either as once, few or many, or as a class for expanded clones.

CASSLGGLLTDTQYF	TGTGCCAGCAGCTTGGGAGGTCTCCTCACAGATACGCAGTATTTT	TRBV5-4	.	15	.	TRBJ2-3
CASSYGRGGPDTQYF	TGTGCCAGCAGTTACGGTCGGGGAGGGCCGGATACGCAGTATTTT	TRBV6-5	.	15	TRBD2	TRBJ2-3
CASKRQGTYEQYF	TGTGCCAGCAAGAGACAGGGGACCTACGAGCAGTACTTC	TRBV2	.	13	TRBD1	TRBJ2-7
CAISGADTQYF	TGTGCCATCAGTGGCGCAGATACGCAGTATTTT	TRBV10-3	.	11	.	TRBJ2-3
CAWKGQSNEQYF	TGTGCCTGGAAAGGACAATCGAACGAGCAGTACTTC	TRBV30	.	12	.	TRBJ2-7
CASSLGLAGVTDTQYF	TGTGCCAGCAGCTTAGGACTAGCGGGAGTAACAGATACGCAGTATTTT	TRBV11-2	few	16	TRBD2	TRBJ2-3
CASSQEVELLEQYF	TGCGCCAGCAGCCAGGAGGTGGAGCTCCTCGAGCAGTACTTC	TRBV5-1	.	14	.	TRBJ2-7
CASSLSPDVQPQHF	TGTGCCAGCAGTTTAAGCCCGGATGTCCAGCCCCAGCATTTT	TRBV27	.	14	.	TRBJ1-5
CASSGYIHLSGRNEQYF	TGTGCCAGCAGTGGGTATATCCACCTCAGCGGGAGAAACGAGCAGTACTTC	TRBV25-1	.	17	TRBD2	TRBJ2-7
CASSRRDGADGGYTF	TGTGCCAGCTCACGACGGGACGGGGCGGATGGTGGCTACACCTTC	TRBV18	.	15	.	TRBJ1-2
CASRNHVTSGNTGELFF	TGTGCCAGTAGAAACCATGTGACTAGCGGGAACACCGGGGAGCTGTTTTTT	TRBV19	few	17	TRBD2	TRBJ2-2
CASSVGGTSGREETQYF	TGTGCCAGCAGCGTAGGGGGGACTAGCGGGAGGGAAGAGACCCAGTACTTC	TRBV9	.	17	TRBD2	TRBJ2-5
CASSLLWNYEQYF	TGTGCCAGCAGCTTACTATGGAACTACGAGCAGTACTTC	TRBV5-5	.	13	.	TRBJ2-7
CASCPGHAYNEQFF	TGTGCCAGCTGTCCAGGACACGCCTACAATGAGCAGTTCTTC	TRBV6-1	.	14	.	TRBJ2-1
CASSPLRAGELFF	.	TRBV6-1	.	13	.	TRBJ2-2
CASSQERQANYGYTF	TGCGCCAGCAGCCAAGAGCGACAGGCGAACTATGGCTACACCTTC	TRBV4-1	.	15	.	TRBJ1-2
CASSPDISGSGDEQFF	TGTGCCAGCTCACCTGACATTAGCGGGAGTGGGGATGAGCAGTTCTTC	TRBV18	.	16	TRBD2	TRBJ2-1
CASSKIFGSYRPLRGHSNQPQHF	TGTGCCAGCAGCAAAATCTTCGGTTCCTATAGGCCCCTCCGGGGACATAGCAATCAGCCCCAGCATTTT	TRBV21-1	.	23	.	TRBJ1-5
CASRPGQGTHEKLFF	TGTGCCAGCAGGCCGGGACAGGGAACTCATGAAAAACTGTTTTTT	TRBV6-6	.	15	TRBD1	TRBJ1-4
CASSGFQNQPQHF	TGTGCCAGCAGCGGGTTCCAGAATCAGCCCCAGCATTTT	TRBV6-5	.	13	.	TRBJ1-5
CASSRAGSWYEQYF	TGTGCCAGCAGCCGGGCGGGGAGTTGGTACGAGCAGTACTTC	TRBV7-9	.	14	.	TRBJ2-7
CSVGTTTLAEYQETQYF	TGCAGCGTTGGAACGACTACCCTAGCGGAGTACCAAGAGACCCAGTACTTC	TRBV29-1	few	17	TRBD2	TRBJ2-5
CAWSLGRNYEQYF	TGTGCCTGGAGTTTGGGCAGAAACTACGAGCAGTACTTC	TRBV30	.	13	.	TRBJ2-7
CASSKGGQGPEQFF	TGTGCCAGTAGCAAAGGAGGACAGGGCCCTGAGCAGTTCTTC	TRBV19	.	14	TRBD1	TRBJ2-1
CASSLDQGNTIYF	TGTGCCAGCAGCTTAGACCAGGGAAACACCATATATTTT	TRBV7-9	many	13	.	TRBJ1-3
CASSGRVANEKLFF	TGTGCCAGCAGCGGCAGGGTAGCTAATGAAAAACTGTTTTTT	TRBV9	.	14	.	TRBJ1-4
CAGGTEAFF	TGTGCCGGAGGCACTGAAGCTTTCTTT	TRBV6-5	.	9	.	TRBJ1-1
CASSVDFKAGVSGYGYTF	TGTGCCAGCAGCGTAGACTTTAAAGCCGGAGTGAGCGGCTATGGCTACACCTTC	TRBV9	.	18	.	TRBJ1-2
CAISDMGGQETQYF	TGTGCCATCAGTGATATGGGGGGGCAAGAGACCCAGTACTTC	TRBV10-3	few	14	TRBD2	TRBJ2-5
CASSLLTGGNQPQHF	TGTGCCAGCAGTTTACTTACAGGGGGCAATCAGCCCCAGCATTTT	TRBV28	.	15	TRBD1	TRBJ1-5
CASSLAWGGNQPQHF	TGTGCCAGCAGCTTAGCTTGGGGCGGAAATCAGCCCCAGCATTTT	TRBV7-2	.	15	.	TRBJ1-5
CASSSLAGVGNEQFF	TGTGCCAGCAGTTCACTAGCGGGAGTCGGCAATGAGCAGTTCTTC	TRBV7-8	.	15	TRBD2	TRBJ2-1
CASRPGQGDNEKLFF	TGTGCCAGCAGGCCTGGACAGGGGGATAATGAAAAACTGTTTTTT	TRBV6-1	once	15	TRBD1	TRBJ1-4
CASSLEATSGSGELFF	TGCGCCAGCAGCTTGGAAGCGACTAGCGGGAGCGGGGAGCTGTTTTTT	TRBV5-1	.	16	TRBD2	TRBJ2-2
CASTPGGLAAIYEQYF	TGCGCCAGCACGCCTGGGGGGCTAGCGGCAATCTACGAGCAGTACTTC	TRBV5-1	.	16	.	TRBJ2-7
CASSLGQDEQYF	TGTGCCAGCAGCTTGGGCCAGGACGAGCAGTACTTC	TRBV5-6	.	12	.	TRBJ2-7
CASSGVPGYTGELFF	TGCGCCAGCAGCGGGGTCCCAGGGTACACCGGGGAGCTGTTTTTT	TRBV5-1	.	15	.	TRBJ2-2
CASSSDGRSNQPQHF	TGTGCCAGCAGCTCCGACGGTAGAAGCAATCAGCCCCAGCATTTT	TRBV7-2	.	15	.	TRBJ1-5
CASRGVLAGHGDTQYF	TGTGCCAGTAGGGGTGTATTAGCGGGACACGGAGATACGCAGTATTTT	TRBV19	.	16	TRBD2	TRBJ2-3
CASSTRLQETQYF	TGTGCCAGCAGCACTCGCCTTCAAGAGACCCAGTACTTC	TRBV7-2	.	13	.	TRBJ2-5
CASSVAQTDTQYF	TGTGCCAGCAGCGTAGCCCAAACAGATACGCAGTATTTT	TRBV9	.	13	.	TRBJ2-3
CASSSTTGTANYEQYF	TGTGCCAGCAGCTCGACTACCGGGACGGCGAACTACGAGCAGTACTTC	TRBV6-6	once	16	.	TRBJ2-7
CASSEFSGIGDNEQFF	TGCGCCAGCAGCGAGTTCAGCGGGATCGGGGACAATGAGCAGTTCTTC	TRBV5-1	many	16	TRBD2	TRBJ2-1
CASRAGYGYTF	TGTGCCAGCAGGGCGGGGTATGGCTACACCTTC	TRBV2	.	11	.	TRBJ1-2
CASSPRAGTGVNEQFF	TGTGCCAGCTCACCGAGAGCCGGGACAGGGGTTAACGAGCAGTTCTTC	TRBV18	.	16	TRBD1	TRBJ2-1
CSVERRRPNNEQFF	TGCAGCGTTGAGCGCAGACGTCCGAACAATGAGCAGTTCTTC	TRBV29-1	.	14	.	TRBJ2-1
CASSARSGETQYF	TGTGCCAGTAGTGCTAGGAGCGGCGAGACCCAGTACTTC	TRBV19	few	13	.	TRBJ2-5
CASSARTSNYNEQFF	TGTGCCAGCAGCGCGCGGACTAGCAACTACAATGAGCAGTTCTTC	TRBV11-3	few	15	TRBD2	TRBJ2-1
CASSGPGTGGSGRQFF	TGTGCCAGCAGTGGGCCCGGGACAGGGGGCTCCGGAAGACAGTTCTTC	TRBV6-1	once	16	TRBD1	TRBJ2-1
CASSFSMERYNEQFF	TGTGCCAGCAGCTTTAGCATGGAAAGGTACAATGAGCAGTTCTTC	TRBV6-5	.	15	.	TRBJ2-1
CASSQQDDTEAFF	TGCGCCAGCAGCCAACAGGACGACACTGAAGCTTTCTTT	TRBV4-1	few	13	.	TRBJ1-1
CASSEQVASYEQYF	TGTGCCAGCAGCGAGCAGGTCGCCTCCTACGAGCAGTACTTC	TRBV9	few	14	.	TRBJ2-7
CASSRQGGGEKLFF	TGTGCCAGCAGCCGGCAGGGAGGCGGTGAAAAACTGTTTTTT	TRBV4-2	.	14	.	TRBJ1-4
CASKVVDRDNQPQHF	TGTGCCAGTAAGGTAGTTGACAGGGACAATCAGCCCCAGCATTTT	TRBV19	few	15	TRBD1	TRBJ1-5
CASSIRDSANYGYTF	TGTGCCAGTAGTATCAGGGACTCAGCTAACTATGGCTACACCTTC	TRBV19	.	15	.	TRBJ1-2